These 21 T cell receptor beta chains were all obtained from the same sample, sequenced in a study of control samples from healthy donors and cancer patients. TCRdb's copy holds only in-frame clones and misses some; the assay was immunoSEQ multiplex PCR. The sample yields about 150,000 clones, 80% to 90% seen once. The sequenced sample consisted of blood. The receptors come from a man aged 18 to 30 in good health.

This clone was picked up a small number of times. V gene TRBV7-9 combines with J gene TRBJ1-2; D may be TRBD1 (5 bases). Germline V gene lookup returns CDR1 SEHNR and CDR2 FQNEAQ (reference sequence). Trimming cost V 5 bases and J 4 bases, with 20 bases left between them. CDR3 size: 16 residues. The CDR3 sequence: CASSPSPGGLSYGYTF. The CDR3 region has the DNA TGTGCCAGCAGCCCTTCCCCGGGGGGATTAAGCTATGGCTACACCTTC.

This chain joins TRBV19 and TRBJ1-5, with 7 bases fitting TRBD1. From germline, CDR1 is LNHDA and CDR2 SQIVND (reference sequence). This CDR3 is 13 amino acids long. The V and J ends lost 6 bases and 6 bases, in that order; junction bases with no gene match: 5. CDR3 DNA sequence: TGTGCCAGTAGCCCGACAGGGTTTCAGCCCCAGCATTTT. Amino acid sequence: CASSPTGFQPQHF.

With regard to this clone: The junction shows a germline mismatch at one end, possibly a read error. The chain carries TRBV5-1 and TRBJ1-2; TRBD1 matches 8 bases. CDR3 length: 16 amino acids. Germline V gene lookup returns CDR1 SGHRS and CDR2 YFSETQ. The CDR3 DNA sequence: TGCGCCAGCAGATTGGACAGGGATGACCTAAACTATGGCTACACCTTC. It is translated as CASRLDRDDLNYGYTF. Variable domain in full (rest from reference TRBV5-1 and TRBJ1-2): KAGVTQTPRYLIKTRGQQVTLSCSPISGHRSVSWYQQTPGQGLQFLFEYFSETQRNKGNFPGRFSGRQFSNSRSEMNVSTLELGDSALYLCASRLDRDDLNYGYTFGSGTRLTVV.

This CDR3 is CASSFRSGAGELFF. The CDR3 DNA reads TGTGCCAGCAGCTTTCGGTCCGGGGCCGGGGAGCTGTTTTTT. The gene calls are TRBV5-6 and TRBJ2-2, with D possibly TRBD2 on 5 matching bases. Germline-derived CDR1 and CDR2 are SGHDT and YYEEEE. Trimming left V 2 bases short and J 6 bases short, with 11 bases between. This CDR3 has 14 residues. The full variable domain, completed using reference TRBV5-6 and TRBJ2-2, is DAGVTQSPTHLIKTRGQQVTLRCSPKSGHDTVSWYQQALGQGPQFIFQYYEEEERQRGNFPDRFSGHQFPNYSSELNVNALLLGDSALYLCASSFRSGAGELFFGEGSRLTVL.

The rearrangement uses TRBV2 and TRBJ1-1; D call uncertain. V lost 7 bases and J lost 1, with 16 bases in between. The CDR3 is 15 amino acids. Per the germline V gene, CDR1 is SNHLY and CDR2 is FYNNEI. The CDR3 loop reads CASTRSQGRNTEAFF. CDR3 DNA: TGTGCCAGCACCCGAAGTCAAGGGAGGAACACTGAAGCTTTCTTT.

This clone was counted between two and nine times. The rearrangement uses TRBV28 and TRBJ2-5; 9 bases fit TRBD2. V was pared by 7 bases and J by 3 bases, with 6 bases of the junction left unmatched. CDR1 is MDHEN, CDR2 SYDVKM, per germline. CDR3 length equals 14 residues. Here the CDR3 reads CASMGSGGKETQYF. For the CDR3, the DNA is TGTGCCAGCATGGGTAGCGGGGGAAAAGAGACCCAGTACTTC.

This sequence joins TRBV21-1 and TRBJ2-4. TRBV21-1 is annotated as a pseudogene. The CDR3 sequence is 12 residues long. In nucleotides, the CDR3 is TGTGCCTGGAAGGTGGCCAAAAACATTCAGTACTTC. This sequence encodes CAWKVAKNIQYF.

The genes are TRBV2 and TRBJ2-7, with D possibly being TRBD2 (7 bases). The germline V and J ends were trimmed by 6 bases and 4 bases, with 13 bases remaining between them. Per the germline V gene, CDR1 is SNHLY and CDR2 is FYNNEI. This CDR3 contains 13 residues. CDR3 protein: CASRVGGAYEQYF. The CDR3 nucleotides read TGTGCCAGCAGAGTGGGGGGGGCATACGAGCAGTACTTC.

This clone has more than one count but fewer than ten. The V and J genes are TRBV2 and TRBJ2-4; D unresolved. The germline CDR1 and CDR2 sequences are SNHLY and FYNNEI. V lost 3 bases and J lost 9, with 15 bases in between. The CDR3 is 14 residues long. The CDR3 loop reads CASSEGRWVSIQYF. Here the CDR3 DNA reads TGTGCCAGCAGTGAGGGTCGGTGGGTAAGCATTCAGTACTTC.

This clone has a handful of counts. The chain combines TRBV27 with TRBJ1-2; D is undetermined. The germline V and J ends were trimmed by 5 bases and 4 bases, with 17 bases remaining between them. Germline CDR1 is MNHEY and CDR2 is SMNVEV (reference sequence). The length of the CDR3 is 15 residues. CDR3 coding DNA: TGTGCCAGCAGTCCCCTGCGGCGGGTTGGCTATGGCTACACCTTC. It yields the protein CASSPLRRVGYGYTF.

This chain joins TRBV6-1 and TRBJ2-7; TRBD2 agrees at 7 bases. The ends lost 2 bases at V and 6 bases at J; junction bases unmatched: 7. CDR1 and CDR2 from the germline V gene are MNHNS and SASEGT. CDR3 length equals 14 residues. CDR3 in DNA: TGTGCCAGCAGTGAAATCGGGAGGTCCAGCGAGCAGTACTTC. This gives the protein CASSEIGRSSEQYF.

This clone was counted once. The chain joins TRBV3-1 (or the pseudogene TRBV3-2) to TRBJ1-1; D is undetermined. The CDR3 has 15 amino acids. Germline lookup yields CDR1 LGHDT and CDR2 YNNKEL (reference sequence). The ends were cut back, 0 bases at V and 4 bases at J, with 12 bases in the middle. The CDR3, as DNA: TGTGCCAGCAGCCAAGAGTTGTGGGCAACCACTGAAGCTTTCTTT. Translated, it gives CASSQELWATTEAFF.

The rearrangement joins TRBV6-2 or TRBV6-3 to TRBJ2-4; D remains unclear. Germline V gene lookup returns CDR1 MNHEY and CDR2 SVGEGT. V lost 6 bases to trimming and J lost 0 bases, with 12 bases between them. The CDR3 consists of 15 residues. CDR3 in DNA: TGTGCCAGCAGCACGCGAAGCTTAGCCAAAAACATTCAGTACTTC. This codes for CASSTRSLAKNIQYF.

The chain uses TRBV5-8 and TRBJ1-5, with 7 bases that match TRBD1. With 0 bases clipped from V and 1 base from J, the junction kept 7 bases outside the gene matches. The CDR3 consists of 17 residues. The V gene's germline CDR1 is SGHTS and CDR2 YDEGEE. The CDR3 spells CASSLARGTASNQPQHF. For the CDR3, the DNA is TGTGCCAGCAGCTTGGCCAGAGGGACAGCCAGCAATCAGCCCCAGCATTTT.

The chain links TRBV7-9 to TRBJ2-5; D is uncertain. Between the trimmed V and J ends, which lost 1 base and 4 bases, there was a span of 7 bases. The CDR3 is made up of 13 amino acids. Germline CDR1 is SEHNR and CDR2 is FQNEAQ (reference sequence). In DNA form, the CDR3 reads TGTGCCAGCAGCTTAGTTGTAGGAGAGACCCAGTACTTC. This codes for CASSLVVGETQYF.

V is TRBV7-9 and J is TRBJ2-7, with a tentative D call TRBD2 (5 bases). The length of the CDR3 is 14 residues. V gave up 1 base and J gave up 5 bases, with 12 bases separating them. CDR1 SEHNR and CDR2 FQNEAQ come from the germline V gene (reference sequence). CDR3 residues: CASSLGPSYHEQYF. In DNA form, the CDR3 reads TGTGCCAGCAGCTTAGGGCCTAGCTACCACGAGCAGTACTTC.

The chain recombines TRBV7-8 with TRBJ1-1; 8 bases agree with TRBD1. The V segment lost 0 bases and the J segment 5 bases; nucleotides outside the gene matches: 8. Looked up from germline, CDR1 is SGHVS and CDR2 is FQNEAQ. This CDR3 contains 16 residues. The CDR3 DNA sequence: TGTGCCAGCAGCTTAGCGGCAGGGGGCGCGGGGACTGAAGCTTTCTTT. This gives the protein CASSLAAGGAGTEAFF.

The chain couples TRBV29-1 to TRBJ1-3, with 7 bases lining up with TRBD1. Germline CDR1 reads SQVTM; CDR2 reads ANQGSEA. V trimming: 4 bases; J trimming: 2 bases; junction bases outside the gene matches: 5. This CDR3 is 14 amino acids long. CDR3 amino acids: CSVAGTVTGNTIYF. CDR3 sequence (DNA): TGCAGCGTTGCAGGGACAGTAACTGGAAACACCATATATTTT.

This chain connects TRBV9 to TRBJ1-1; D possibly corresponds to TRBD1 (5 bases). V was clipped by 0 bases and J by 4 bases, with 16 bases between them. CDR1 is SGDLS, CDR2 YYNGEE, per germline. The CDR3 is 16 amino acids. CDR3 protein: CASSVDGSGGGTEAFF. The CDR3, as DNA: TGTGCCAGCAGCGTAGACGGTTCCGGCGGGGGCACTGAAGCTTTCTTT.

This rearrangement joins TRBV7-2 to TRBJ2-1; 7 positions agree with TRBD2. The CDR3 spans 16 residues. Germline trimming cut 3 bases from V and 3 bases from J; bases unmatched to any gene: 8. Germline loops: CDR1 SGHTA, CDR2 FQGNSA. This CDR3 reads CASSFSWGGNYNEQFF. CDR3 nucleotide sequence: TGTGCCAGCAGCTTTTCCTGGGGGGGAAACTACAATGAGCAGTTCTTC.

The CDR3: CASSPTGGNSPLHF. DNA of the CDR3: TGTGCCAGCAGCCCGACAGGGGGTAATTCACCCCTCCACTTT. The V gene is TRBV9, the J gene TRBJ1-6, with 9 bases fitting TRBD1. Germline CDR1 is SGDLS and CDR2 is YYNGEE. The length of the CDR3 is 14 residues. V dropped 4 bases and J dropped 6; count of bases not matched to a gene: 2.